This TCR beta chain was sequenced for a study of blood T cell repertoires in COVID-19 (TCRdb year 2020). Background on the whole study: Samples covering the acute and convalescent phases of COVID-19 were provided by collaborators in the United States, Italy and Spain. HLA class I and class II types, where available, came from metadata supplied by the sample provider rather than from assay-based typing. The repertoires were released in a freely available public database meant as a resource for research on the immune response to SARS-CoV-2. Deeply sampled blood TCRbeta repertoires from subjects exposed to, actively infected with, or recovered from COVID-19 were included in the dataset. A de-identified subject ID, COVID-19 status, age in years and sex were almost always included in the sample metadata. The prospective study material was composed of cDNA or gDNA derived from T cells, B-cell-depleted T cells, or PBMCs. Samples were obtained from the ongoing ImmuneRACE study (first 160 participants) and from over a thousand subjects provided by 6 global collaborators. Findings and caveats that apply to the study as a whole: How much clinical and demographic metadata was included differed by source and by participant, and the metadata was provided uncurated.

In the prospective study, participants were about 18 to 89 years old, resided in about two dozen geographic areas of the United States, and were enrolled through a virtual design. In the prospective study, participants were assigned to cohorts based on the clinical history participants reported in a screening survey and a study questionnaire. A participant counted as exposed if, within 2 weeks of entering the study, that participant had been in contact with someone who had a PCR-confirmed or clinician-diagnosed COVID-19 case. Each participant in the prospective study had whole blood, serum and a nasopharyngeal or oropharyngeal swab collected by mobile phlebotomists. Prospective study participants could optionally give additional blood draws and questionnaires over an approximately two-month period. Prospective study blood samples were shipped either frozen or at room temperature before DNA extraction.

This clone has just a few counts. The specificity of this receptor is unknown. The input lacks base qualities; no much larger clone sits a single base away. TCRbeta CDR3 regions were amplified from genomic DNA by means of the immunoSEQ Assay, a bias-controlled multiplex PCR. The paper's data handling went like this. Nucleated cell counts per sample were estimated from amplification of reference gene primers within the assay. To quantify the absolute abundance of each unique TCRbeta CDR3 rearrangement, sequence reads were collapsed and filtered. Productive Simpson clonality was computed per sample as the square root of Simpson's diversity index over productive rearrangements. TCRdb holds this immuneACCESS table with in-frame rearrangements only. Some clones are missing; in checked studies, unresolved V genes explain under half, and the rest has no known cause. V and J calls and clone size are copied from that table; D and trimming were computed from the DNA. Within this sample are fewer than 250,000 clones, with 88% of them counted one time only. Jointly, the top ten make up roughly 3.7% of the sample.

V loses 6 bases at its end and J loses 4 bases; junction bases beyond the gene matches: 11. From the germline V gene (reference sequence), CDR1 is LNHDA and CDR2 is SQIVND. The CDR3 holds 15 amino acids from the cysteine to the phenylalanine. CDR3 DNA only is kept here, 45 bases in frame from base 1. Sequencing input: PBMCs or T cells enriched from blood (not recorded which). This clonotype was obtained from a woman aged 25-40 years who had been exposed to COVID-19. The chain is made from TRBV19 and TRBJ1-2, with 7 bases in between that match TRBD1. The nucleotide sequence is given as TGTGCCAGTAGCGCGGGACAGTACCCTGGCTATGGCTACACCTTC. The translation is CASSAGQYPGYGYTF.